These 32 T cell receptor beta chains were all obtained from the same sample, sequenced in a study of cytomegalovirus exposure and HLA in healthy donors. TCRdb's copy holds only in-frame clones and misses some; the assay was immunoSEQ multiplex PCR. Of roughly 180,000 clones in the sample, about four fifths are singletons; the top ten hold roughly 6.5%. The specimen was PBMCs. The source is a man between 18 and 29 years old in good health and CMV-seropositive.

The gene calls are TRBV6-1 and TRBJ2-7; TRBD1 agrees at 7 bases. The CDR3 runs to 13 residues. V was pared by 4 bases and J by 6 bases, with 6 bases of the junction left unmatched. Germline assignment: CDR1 MNHNS and CDR2 SASEGT. The CDR3, as DNA: TGTGCCAGCAGTGCGTTTTCAGGGGGCGAGCAGTACTTC. This sequence encodes CASSAFSGGEQYF.

The chain carries TRBV10-3 and TRBJ1-4; 9 bases line up with TRBD1. Germline V CDR1 and CDR2: ENHRY, SYGVKD. This CDR3 has 12 amino acids. V gave up 10 bases and J gave up 8 bases; unmatched junction bases: 5. For the CDR3, the DNA is TGTGCCACGATGGGGACAGGGGAAAAACTGTTTTTT. The encoded protein is CATMGTGEKLFF.

J is TRBJ2-7 and V is TRBV7-3; TRBD2 might be the D (6 bases). The ends were cut back, 2 bases at V and 7 bases at J, with 15 bases in the middle. Germline assignment: CDR1 SGHTA and CDR2 FQGTGA. The CDR3 extends over 14 amino acids. Here the CDR3 reads CASSLYVGGPEQYF. In DNA form, the CDR3 reads TGTGCCAGCAGCTTATATGTGGGGGGTCCGGAGCAGTACTTC.

The chain employs TRBV6-6 and TRBJ1-5, with no clear D. In germline, CDR1 is MNHNY, CDR2 SVGAGI (reference sequence). CDR3 size: 14 residues. V was pared by 4 bases and J by 5 bases, with 12 bases between. In nucleotides, the CDR3 is TGTGCCAGCAGTTTTACAAGCGGCGATCAGCCCCAGCATTTT. Encoded protein: CASSFTSGDQPQHF.

The chain recombines TRBV29-1 with TRBJ2-5; D uncertain. The CDR3 runs to 10 residues. Germline loops: CDR1 SQVTM, CDR2 ANQGSEA. V dropped 6 bases and J dropped 9 bases, with 11 bases sitting between them. The CDR3 loop reads CSVLVRAQYF. The CDR3 DNA reads as TGCAGCGTCCTGGTTCGGGCCCAGTACTTC.

This clone is a singleton in its sample. J is TRBJ2-1 and V is TRBV9; 12 positions match TRBD2. Trimming took 7 bases from V and 8 from J; bases not matched to a gene: 13. Germline CDR1 reads SGDLS; CDR2 reads YYNGEE. The CDR3 spans 16 residues. The DNA of the CDR3 is TGTGCCAGCGACGGATCTGGACTAGCGGGAACCTATGAGCAGTTCTTC. Its translation: CASDGSGLAGTYEQFF.

The CDR3 here is CASSLLASGGERGDTQYF. The CDR3 bases are TGTGCCAGCAGCTTGCTCGCTAGCGGGGGAGAGAGAGGAGATACGCAGTATTTT. The chain recombines TRBV5-4 with TRBJ2-3; 10 bases match TRBD2. The V gene's germline CDR1 is SGHNT and CDR2 YYREEE (reference sequence). CDR3 length: 18 amino acids. V gave up 1 base and J gave up 5 bases; unmatched junction bases: 13.

This rearrangement joins TRBV2 to TRBJ1-2; 10 nucleotides match TRBD1. V dropped 4 bases and J dropped 8; count of bases not matched to a gene: 7. The CDR3 has 14 residues. Looked up from germline, CDR1 is SNHLY and CDR2 is FYNNEI. The CDR3 loop reads CASSAGQGIGGYTF. The CDR3 region has the DNA TGTGCCAGCAGTGCGGGACAGGGGATCGGCGGCTACACCTTC.

The gene calls are TRBV11-2 and TRBJ2-1, with TRBD1 matching 8 bases. The CDR3 is made up of 16 amino acids. V lost 5 bases to trimming and J lost 0 bases; unmatched junction nucleotides: 6. The germline gives CDR1 SGHAT, CDR2 FQNNGV. The CDR3 DNA reads as TGTGCCAGCAGCCGAACGACAGGGGTCTCCTACAATGAGCAGTTCTTC. Translated: CASSRTTGVSYNEQFF.

At least ten counts were recorded for this clone. The J gene is TRBJ2-7, the V gene TRBV13; no firm D call. CDR1 PRHDT and CDR2 FYEKMQ come from the germline V gene (reference sequence). CDR3 length: 12 amino acids. V was trimmed by 1 base and J by 3 bases, leaving 4 bases between them. The CDR3 DNA follows: TGTGCCAGCAGCTTAGTGCGCTACGAGCAGTACTTC. This codes for CASSLVRYEQYF.

The V and J genes are TRBV4-3 and TRBJ2-7, with D perhaps TRBD1 (5 bases). The CDR3 length is 16 residues. Germline CDR1 and CDR2: LGHNA and YSLEER. V was clipped by 6 bases and J by 2 bases, with 20 bases between them. The CDR3 reads CASSLEWRQSPYEQYF. Written as DNA, the CDR3 is TGCGCCAGCAGTCTCGAATGGAGACAGTCTCCCTACGAGCAGTACTTC.

This chain uses TRBV5-1 with TRBJ2-3, with D possibly matching TRBD1 (5 bases). The V gene lost 0 bases and the J gene lost 5 bases, with 13 bases spanning the gap. The germline gives CDR1 SGHRS, CDR2 YFSETQ. This CDR3 has 15 residues. CDR3 nucleotide sequence: TGCGCCAGCAGCTTGGCGGCAGGGTATCAAGATACGCAGTATTTT. This gives the protein CASSLAAGYQDTQYF.

V usage is TRBV27 and J usage is TRBJ2-3; 8 bases are a match to TRBD2. CDR3 length equals 17 residues. Germline trimming cut 1 base from V and 4 bases from J; bases unmatched to any gene: 10. Germline lookup yields CDR1 MNHEY and CDR2 SMNVEV (reference sequence). The CDR3 protein is CASSLWGSGINADTQYF. The CDR3 DNA is TGTGCCAGCAGTTTATGGGGTAGCGGGATAAATGCAGATACGCAGTATTTT.

Only a few counts were recorded for this clone. This chain uses TRBV30 with TRBJ1-5; maybe TRBD1 (6 bases). V was clipped by 0 bases and J by 7 bases, with 13 bases between them. The germline CDR1 and CDR2 sequences are GTSNPN and SVGIG (reference sequence). CDR3 length equals 14 residues. The CDR3: CAWSVRPGEQPQHF. The CDR3 DNA reads TGTGCCTGGAGTGTACGTCCAGGGGAACAGCCCCAGCATTTT.

In this sample, this clone turned up once. Written as DNA, the CDR3 is TGTGCCAGCAGCGAAAGAGGGGGAGTAGCGGGAAGCACAGATACGCAGTATTTT. Protein product: CASSERGGVAGSTDTQYF. The chain recombines TRBV9 with TRBJ2-3; 8 bases are shared with TRBD2. Germline V CDR1 and CDR2: SGDLS, YYNGEE. This CDR3 has 18 amino acids. Trimming removed 3 bases from V and 0 bases from J; junction bases left unmatched: 12.

V usage is TRBV27 and J usage is TRBJ1-5; 10 positions agree with TRBD1. V dropped 3 bases and J dropped 9; count of bases not matched to a gene: 11. CDR3 length equals 16 residues. Per the germline V gene, CDR1 is MNHEY and CDR2 is SMNVEV (reference sequence). Written as DNA, the CDR3 is TGTGCCAGCAGTTTTCGACAGGGGGCTTCGCAGGGGCCCCAGCATTTT. Amino acid sequence: CASSFRQGASQGPQHF.

This chain connects TRBV14 to TRBJ2-5, with D unclear. V lost 4 bases to trimming and J lost 5 bases, with 11 bases between them. The CDR3 contains 13 residues. Germline values: CDR1 SGHDN, CDR2 FVKESK. The CDR3 DNA sequence: TGTGCCAGCAGCCGCTATCCCAGGGAGACCCAGTACTTC. As protein: CASSRYPRETQYF.

The V and J genes are TRBV5-1 and TRBJ2-1; D gene ambiguous. Trimming pared 2 bases from V and 5 bases from J, leaving 8 bases between. Germline V CDR1 and CDR2: SGHRS, YFSETQ. The CDR3 has 13 residues. CDR3 residues: CASSLNTDNEQFF. As DNA, the CDR3 is TGCGCCAGCAGCTTAAACACAGACAATGAGCAGTTCTTC. Complete variable domain (other parts from reference TRBV5-1 and TRBJ2-1): KAGVTQTPRYLIKTRGQQVTLSCSPISGHRSVSWYQQTPGQGLQFLFEYFSETQRNKGNFPGRFSGRQFSNSRSEMNVSTLELGDSALYLCASSLNTDNEQFFGPGTRLTVL.

The chain uses TRBV27 and TRBJ2-1, with TRBD1 matching over 8 bases. Germline V lookup: CDR1 MNHEY, CDR2 SMNVEV (reference sequence). The length of the CDR3 is 15 residues. V shed 5 bases, J shed 2 bases, and the junction held 5 bases outside the gene matches. CDR3 DNA: TGTGCCAGCAGTAACGGACAGGGAGCCTACAATGAGCAGTTCTTC. The encoded protein is CASSNGQGAYNEQFF.

V usage is TRBV4-2 and J usage is TRBJ2-5; tentative D call: TRBD2 (5 bases). V shed 4 bases and J shed 1 base, with 16 bases lying between them. Germline V gene lookup returns CDR1 LGHNA and CDR2 YNFKEQ. CDR3 length: 16 amino acids. The DNA of the CDR3 is TGTGCCAGCAGCCCAAACCTTTTTGGAGGCCAAGAGACCCAGTACTTC. Translation: CASSPNLFGGQETQYF.

The chain employs TRBV6-9 and TRBJ2-5, with 9 bases aligning to TRBD2. V was clipped by 7 bases and J by 0 bases; unmatched bases: 9. The CDR3 sequence is 16 residues long. Germline lookup yields CDR1 MNHGY and CDR2 SVAAGI. The CDR3: CASMPSGIGYQETQYF. CDR3 DNA sequence: TGTGCCAGCATGCCTAGCGGGATTGGGTACCAAGAGACCCAGTACTTC.

This chain connects TRBV30 to TRBJ1-1, with D perhaps TRBD1 (6 bases). The CDR3 is made up of 13 amino acids. V was clipped by 5 bases and J by 1 base, with 11 bases between them. Germline V gene sequence: CDR1 GTSNPN, CDR2 SVGIG (reference sequence). CDR3 in DNA: TGTGCCTGGGGGGGGGCTGGGAACACTGAAGCTTTCTTT. Translation gives CAWGGAGNTEAFF.

The V and J genes are TRBV5-4 and TRBJ2-2; 11 bases match TRBD2. The junction had 5 bases not matched to a gene; V was cut back by 4 bases and J by 0 bases. Germline V gene data show CDR1 as SGHNT and CDR2 as YYREEE (reference sequence). The CDR3 length is 17 residues. CDR3 in DNA: TGTGCCAGCAGCCCTGGGACTAGCGGATCGAACACCGGGGAGCTGTTTTTT. As protein: CASSPGTSGSNTGELFF.

The genes are TRBV6-4 and TRBJ2-7; D is perhaps TRBD1 (6 bases). V was cut by 1 base and J by 2 bases, with 12 bases left in between. Germline V lookup: CDR1 MRHNA, CDR2 SNTAGT. This CDR3 region has 15 residues. CDR3 sequence: CASSDYRVVAYEQYF. CDR3 nucleotides: TGTGCCAGCAGTGACTACAGGGTCGTCGCCTACGAGCAGTACTTC.

This sequence joins TRBV9 and TRBJ2-3, with a possible D match to TRBD1 (5 bases). Germline lookup yields CDR1 SGDLS and CDR2 YYNGEE. This CDR3 has 15 residues. V lost 2 bases and J lost 4, with 14 bases in between. CDR3: CASSVGLVTADTQYF. The CDR3 region has the DNA TGTGCCAGCAGCGTTGGGCTAGTGACAGCAGATACGCAGTATTTT.

V usage is TRBV28 and J usage is TRBJ2-3; D might be TRBD2 (6 bases). CDR1 MDHEN and CDR2 SYDVKM come from the germline V gene. V shed 6 bases and J shed 2 bases, with 12 bases lying between them. The CDR3 is 14 residues long. The CDR3 is CASSNRDFTDTQYF. The DNA of the CDR3 is TGTGCCAGCAGCAACCGGGACTTCACAGATACGCAGTATTTT. The full variable domain, its missing parts supplied by reference TRBV28 and TRBJ2-3, is DVKVTQSSRYLVKRTGEKVFLECVQDMDHENMFWYRQDPGLGLRLIYFSYDVKMKEKGDIPEGYSVSREKKERFSLILESASTNQTSMYLCASSNRDFTDTQYFGPGTRLTVL.

The rearrangement uses TRBV6-5 and TRBJ2-3; 9 nucleotides line up with TRBD1. V lost 2 bases to trimming and J lost 2 bases; unmatched junction nucleotides: 2. Germline CDR1 and CDR2: MNHEY and SVGAGI. The CDR3 loop spans 15 amino acids. The CDR3 loop is CASSYRTGDTDTQYF. CDR3 in DNA: TGTGCCAGCAGTTACCGGACAGGGGACACAGATACGCAGTATTTT.

The genes are TRBV7-2 and TRBJ2-1, with 10 bases lining up with TRBD2. This CDR3 spans 18 amino acids. V dropped 2 bases and J dropped 5; count of bases not matched to a gene: 12. CDR1 and CDR2 (germline): SGHTA, FQGNSA. The CDR3 region has the DNA TGTGCCAGCAGCTTATGGGCTAGCGGGAGCTTTTGGGACAATGAGCAGTTCTTC. It specifies CASSLWASGSFWDNEQFF. The variable domain in full, with the rest retrieved from reference TRBV7-2 and TRBJ2-1, is GAGVSQSPSNKVTEKGKDVELRCDPISGHTALYWYRQSLGQGLEFLIYFQGNSAPDKSGLPSDRFSAERTGGSVSTLTIQRTQQEDSAVYLCASSLWASGSFWDNEQFFGPGTRLTVL.

V usage is TRBV29-1 and J usage is TRBJ1-1; 7 nucleotides agree with TRBD1. Germline V CDR1 and CDR2: SQVTM, ANQGSEA. The length of the CDR3 is 11 residues. V shed 4 bases, J shed 7 bases, and the junction held 3 bases outside the gene matches. Here the CDR3 reads CSVGQGGEAFF. For the CDR3, the DNA is TGCAGCGTTGGACAGGGAGGTGAAGCTTTCTTT.

The chain has TRBV6-6 and TRBJ1-2; 11 nucleotides align to TRBD1. The CDR3 length is 14 residues. The germline V gene has CDR1 MNHNY and CDR2 SVGAGI (reference sequence). V trimming: 5 bases; J trimming: 5 bases; junction bases outside the gene matches: 4. CDR3: CASSQGQGVYGYTF. For the CDR3, the DNA is TGTGCCAGCAGTCAGGGACAGGGGGTATATGGCTACACCTTC.

The chain uses TRBV6-1 and TRBJ1-3; D is uncertain. This CDR3 is built from 16 residues. V shed 4 bases and J shed 0 bases, with 13 bases lying between them. From germline, CDR1 is MNHNS and CDR2 SASEGT. CDR3 sequence reads: CASSAQTPSSGNTIYF. Written as DNA, the CDR3 is TGTGCCAGCAGTGCCCAGACACCCAGCTCTGGAAACACCATATATTTT.

This chain links TRBV19 with TRBJ2-4, with D possibly being TRBD1 (6 bases). Per germline, CDR1 LNHDA and CDR2 SQIVND (reference sequence). Trimming removed 9 bases at V and 2 bases at J, with 8 bases between. The CDR3 is 12 residues long. The CDR3 spells CARTGTKNIQYF. For the CDR3, the DNA is TGTGCCAGAACAGGGACCAAAAACATTCAGTACTTC.